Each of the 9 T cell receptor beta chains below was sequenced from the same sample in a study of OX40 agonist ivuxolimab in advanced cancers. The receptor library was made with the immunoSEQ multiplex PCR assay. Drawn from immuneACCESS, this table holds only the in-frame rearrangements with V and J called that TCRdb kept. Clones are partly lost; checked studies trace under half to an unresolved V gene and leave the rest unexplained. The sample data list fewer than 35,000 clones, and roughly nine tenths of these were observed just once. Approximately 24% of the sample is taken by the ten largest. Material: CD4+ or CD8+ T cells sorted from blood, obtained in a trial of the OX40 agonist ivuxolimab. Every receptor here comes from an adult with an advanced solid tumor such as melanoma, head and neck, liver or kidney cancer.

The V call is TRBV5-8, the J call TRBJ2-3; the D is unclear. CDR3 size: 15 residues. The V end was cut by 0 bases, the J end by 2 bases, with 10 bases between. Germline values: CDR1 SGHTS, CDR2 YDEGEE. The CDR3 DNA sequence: TGTGCCAGCAGCTTGGTAAGGAGACTCACAGATACGCAGTATTTT. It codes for CASSLVRRLTDTQYF.

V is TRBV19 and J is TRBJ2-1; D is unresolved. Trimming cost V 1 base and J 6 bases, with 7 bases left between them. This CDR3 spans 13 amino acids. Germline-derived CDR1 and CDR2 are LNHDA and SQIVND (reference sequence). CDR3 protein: CASSIGVGNEQFF. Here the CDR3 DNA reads TGTGCCAGTAGTATAGGTGTCGGCAATGAGCAGTTCTTC. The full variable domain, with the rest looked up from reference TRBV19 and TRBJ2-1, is DGGITQSPKYLFRKEGQNVTLSCEQNLNHDAMYWYRQDPGQGLRLIYYSQIVNDFQKGDIAEGYSVSREKKESFPLTVTSAQKNPTAFYLCASSIGVGNEQFFGPGTRLTVL.

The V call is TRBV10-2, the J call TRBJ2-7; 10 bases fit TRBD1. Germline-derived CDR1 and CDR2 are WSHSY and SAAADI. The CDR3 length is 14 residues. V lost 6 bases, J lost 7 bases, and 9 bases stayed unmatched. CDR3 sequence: CASRPGTGAGEQYF. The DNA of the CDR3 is TGCGCCAGCAGACCCGGGACAGGGGCTGGGGAGCAGTACTTC.

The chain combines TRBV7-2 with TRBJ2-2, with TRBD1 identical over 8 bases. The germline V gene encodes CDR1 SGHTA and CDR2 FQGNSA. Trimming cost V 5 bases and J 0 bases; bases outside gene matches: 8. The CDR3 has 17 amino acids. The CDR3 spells CASSGLTGATNTGELFF. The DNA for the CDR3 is TGTGCCAGCAGCGGGCTGACAGGGGCCACGAACACCGGGGAGCTGTTTTTT.

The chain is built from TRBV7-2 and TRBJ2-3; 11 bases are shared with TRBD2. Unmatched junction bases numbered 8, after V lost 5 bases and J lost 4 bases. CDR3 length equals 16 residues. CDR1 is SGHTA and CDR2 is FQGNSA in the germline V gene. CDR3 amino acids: CASSQISGRAPDTQYF. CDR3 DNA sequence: TGTGCCAGCAGCCAGATTAGCGGGAGGGCCCCAGATACGCAGTATTTT. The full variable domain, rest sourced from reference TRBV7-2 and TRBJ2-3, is GAGVSQSPSNKVTEKGKDVELRCDPISGHTALYWYRQSLGQGLEFLIYFQGNSAPDKSGLPSDRFSAERTGGSVSTLTIQRTQQEDSAVYLCASSQISGRAPDTQYFGPGTRLTVL.

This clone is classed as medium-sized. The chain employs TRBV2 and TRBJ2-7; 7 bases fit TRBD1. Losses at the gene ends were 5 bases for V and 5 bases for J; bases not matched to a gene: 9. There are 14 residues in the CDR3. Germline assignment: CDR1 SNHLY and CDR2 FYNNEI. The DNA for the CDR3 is TGTGCCAGCAGTTACGACAGGGACGGGCACGAGCAGTACTTC. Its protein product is CASSYDRDGHEQYF.

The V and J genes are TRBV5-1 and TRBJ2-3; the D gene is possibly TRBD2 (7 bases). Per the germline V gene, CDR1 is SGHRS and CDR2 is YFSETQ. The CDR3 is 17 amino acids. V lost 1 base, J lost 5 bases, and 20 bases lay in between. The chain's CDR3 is CASSLTTGFAGEDTQYF. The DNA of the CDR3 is TGCGCCAGCAGCTTGACAACAGGGTTTGCGGGAGAAGATACGCAGTATTTT. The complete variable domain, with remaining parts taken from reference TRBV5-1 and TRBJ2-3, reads KAGVTQTPRYLIKTRGQQVTLSCSPISGHRSVSWYQQTPGQGLQFLFEYFSETQRNKGNFPGRFSGRQFSNSRSEMNVSTLELGDSALYLCASSLTTGFAGEDTQYFGPGTRLTVL.

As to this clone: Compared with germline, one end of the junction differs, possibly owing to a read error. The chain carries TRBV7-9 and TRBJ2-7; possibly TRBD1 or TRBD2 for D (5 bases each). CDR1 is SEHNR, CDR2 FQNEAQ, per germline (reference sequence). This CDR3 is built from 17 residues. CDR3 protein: CASSLAIPGPPSHEQYF. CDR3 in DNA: TGTGCCAGCAGCTTAGCTATACCGGGACCACCCTCCCACGAGCAGTACTTC.

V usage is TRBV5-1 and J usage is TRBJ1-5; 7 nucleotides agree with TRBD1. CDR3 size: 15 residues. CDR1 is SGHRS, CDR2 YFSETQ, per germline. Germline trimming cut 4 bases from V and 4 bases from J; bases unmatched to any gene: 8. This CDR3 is CASSPQGVENQPQHF. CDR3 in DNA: TGCGCCAGCAGCCCCCAGGGGGTTGAGAATCAGCCCCAGCATTTT.